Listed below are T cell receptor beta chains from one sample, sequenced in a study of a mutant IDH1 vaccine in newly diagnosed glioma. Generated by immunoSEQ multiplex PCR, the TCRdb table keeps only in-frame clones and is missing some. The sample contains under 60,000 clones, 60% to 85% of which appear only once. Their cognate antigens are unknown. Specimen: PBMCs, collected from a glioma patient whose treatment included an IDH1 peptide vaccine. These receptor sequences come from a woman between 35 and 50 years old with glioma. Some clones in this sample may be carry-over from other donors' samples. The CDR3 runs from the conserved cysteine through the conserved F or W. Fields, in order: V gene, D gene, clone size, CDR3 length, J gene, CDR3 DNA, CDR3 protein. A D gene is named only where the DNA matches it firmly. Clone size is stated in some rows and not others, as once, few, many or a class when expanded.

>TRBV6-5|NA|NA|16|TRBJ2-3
TGTGCCAGCAGTTTCCGGGGCCGAGGGCCCACAGATACGCAGTATTTT
CASSFRGRGPTDTQYF
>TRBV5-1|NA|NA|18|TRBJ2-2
TGCGCCAGCAGCCATCCCTCCCTTGGGGACAAACGGGCCGGGGAGCTGTTTTTT
CASSHPSLGDKRAGELFF
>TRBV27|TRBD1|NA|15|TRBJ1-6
TGTGCCAGCAGTTTACCGGGACAGGGGTTCCGACCCCTCCACTTT
CASSLPGQGFRPLHF
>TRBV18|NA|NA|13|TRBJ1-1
TGTGCCAGCTCACCGATCGATGGCACTGAAGCTTTCTTT
CASSPIDGTEAFF
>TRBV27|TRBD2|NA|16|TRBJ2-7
TGTGCCAGCAGTTTGGCTAGCGGGGGATCTATCTACGAGCAGTACTTC
CASSLASGGSIYEQYF
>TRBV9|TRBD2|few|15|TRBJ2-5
TGTGCCAGCAGCCCCGCGGGGGAGCCTAAAGAGACCCAGTACTTC
CASSPAGEPKETQYF
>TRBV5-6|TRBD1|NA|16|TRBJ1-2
TGTGCCAGCAGCTTTCAACAGGGGGCCTGGGGGTATGGCTACACCTTC
CASSFQQGAWGYGYTF
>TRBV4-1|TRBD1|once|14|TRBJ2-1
TGCGCCAGCAGCCCCAGACAGGGGTACAATGAGCAGTTCTTC
CASSPRQGYNEQFF
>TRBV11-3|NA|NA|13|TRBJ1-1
TGTGCCAGCAGCTTCGACGCCGCCGGCGAAGCTTTCTTT
CASSFDAAGEAFF
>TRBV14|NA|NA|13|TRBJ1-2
TGTGCCAGCAGCCTTACACGGGTTGATGGCTACACCTTC
CASSLTRVDGYTF
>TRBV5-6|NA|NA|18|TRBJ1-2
TGTGCCAGCAGCTTGTTTGGGGGCGTAGGCAGTATAGCCTATGGCTACACCTTC
CASSLFGGVGSIAYGYTF
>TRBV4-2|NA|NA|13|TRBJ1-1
TGTGCCAGCAGCCATGTCAAGGACACTGAAGCTTTCTTT
CASSHVKDTEAFF
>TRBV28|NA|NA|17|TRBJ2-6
TGTGCCAGCAGTGTCTCAGGGTTCTTTTCTGGGGCCAACGTCCTGACTTTC
CASSVSGFFSGANVLTF
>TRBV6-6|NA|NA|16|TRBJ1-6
TGTGCCAGCAGTTACCCTCCTACTAATTATAATTCACCCCTCCACTTT
CASSYPPTNYNSPLHF
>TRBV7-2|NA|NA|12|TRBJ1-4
TGTGCCAGCAGCTTATCTAATGAAAAACTGTTTTTT
CASSLSNEKLFF
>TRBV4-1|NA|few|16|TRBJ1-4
TGCGCCAGCAGCCGGCGGGGTGTGGGGCAGGATGAAAAACTGTTTTTT
CASSRRGVGQDEKLFF
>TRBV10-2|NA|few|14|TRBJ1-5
TGCGCCAGCAGTGAGTCTGACGCGGGTCAGCCCCAGCATTTT
CASSESDAGQPQHF
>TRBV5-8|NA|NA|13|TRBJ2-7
TGTGCCAGCAGCCAAGAGGACAGCTACGAGCAGTACTTC
CASSQEDSYEQYF
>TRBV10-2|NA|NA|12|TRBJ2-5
TGCGCCAGTGCTCAGCTCCAAGAGACCCAGTACTTC
CASAQLQETQYF
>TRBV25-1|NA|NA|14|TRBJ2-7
TGTGCCAGCAGAGGAGACGGCCGAGTCTACGAGCAGTACTTC
CASRGDGRVYEQYF
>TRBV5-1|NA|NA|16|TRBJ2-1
TGCGCCAGCAGCCCCAACCCTAGCGACTCCTACAATGAGCAGTTCTTC
CASSPNPSDSYNEQFF
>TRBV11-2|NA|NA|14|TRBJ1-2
TGTGCCACCCGAAAATCCCGGGGAGGGCTGGGCTACACCTTC
CATRKSRGGLGYTF
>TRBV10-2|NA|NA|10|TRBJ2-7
TGCGCCAGCAGTGACTACGAGCAGTACTTC
CASSDYEQYF
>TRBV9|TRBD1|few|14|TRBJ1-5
TGTGCCAGCAGCGTCGGACAGGGGGGTCAGCCCCAGCATTTT
CASSVGQGGQPQHF
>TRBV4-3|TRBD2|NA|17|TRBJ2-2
TGCGCCAGCAGTCCCCAGGGCGGGAGACACAACACCGGGGAGCTGTTTTTT
CASSPQGGRHNTGELFF
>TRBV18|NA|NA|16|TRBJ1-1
TGTGCCAGCTCACCTCGGCAGGCGGGTGGAGGCACTGAAGCTTTCTTT
CASSPRQAGGGTEAFF
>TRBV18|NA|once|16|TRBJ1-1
TGTGCCAGCTCACCAACGGGGGGAGCAATGAACACTGAAGCTTTCTTT
CASSPTGGAMNTEAFF
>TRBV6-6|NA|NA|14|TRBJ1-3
TGTGCCTGCAGTTGGGACAACTCTGGAAACACCATATATTTT
CACSWDNSGNTIYF
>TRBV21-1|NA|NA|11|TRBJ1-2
TGTGCCAGCAGCAATAGGTCTGGCTACACCTTC
CASSNRSGYTF
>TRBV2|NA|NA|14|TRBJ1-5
TGTGCCAGCAGTCCTCGTGTTACTCATCAGCCCCAGCATTTT
CASSPRVTHQPQHF
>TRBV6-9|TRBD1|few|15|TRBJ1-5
TGTGCCAGCAGTAACCCGGGACAGGGCAATCAGCCCCAGCATTTT
CASSNPGQGNQPQHF
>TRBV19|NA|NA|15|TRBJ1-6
TGTGCCAGTAGTATATCCCAAGGTATTAATTCACCCCTCCACTTT
CASSISQGINSPLHF
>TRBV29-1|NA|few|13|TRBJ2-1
TGCAGCGTCTCCAGTATAGGGGCGGCGGAGCAGTTCTTC
CSVSSIGAAEQFF
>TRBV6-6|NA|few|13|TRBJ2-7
TGTGCCAGCACCACCCATCCCTCCTACGAGCAGTACTTC
CASTTHPSYEQYF
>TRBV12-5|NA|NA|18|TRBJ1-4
TGTGCTAGTGGTTTGGTATCGGCCAGCTTTGCAACTAATGAAAAACTGTTTTTT
CASGLVSASFATNEKLFF
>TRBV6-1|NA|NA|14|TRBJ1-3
TGTGCCAGCAGTGAAGGCAGCTCTGGAAACACCATATATTTT
CASSEGSSGNTIYF
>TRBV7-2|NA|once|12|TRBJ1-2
TGTGCCAGCAGCTTACAGCAGATTGGCTACACCTTC
CASSLQQIGYTF
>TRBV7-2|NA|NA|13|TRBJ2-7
TGTGCCAGCAGCTTAGGTGCCAGACTCGAGCAGTACTTC
CASSLGARLEQYF
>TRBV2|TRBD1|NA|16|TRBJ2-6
TGTGCCAGCAGGGACAGACAGGGCTCTGGGGCCAACGTCCTGACTTTC
CASRDRQGSGANVLTF
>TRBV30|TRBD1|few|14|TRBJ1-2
TGTGCCTGGGCCGGGACAGGGACAACTTATGGCTACACCTTC
CAWAGTGTTYGYTF
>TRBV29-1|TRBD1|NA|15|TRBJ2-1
TGCAGCGTTGAAGGTAGGACAGGGCCCTACAATGAGCAGTTCTTC
CSVEGRTGPYNEQFF
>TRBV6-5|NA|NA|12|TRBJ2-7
TGTGCCAGCAGTTATCCGCCCTACGAGCAGTACTTC
CASSYPPYEQYF
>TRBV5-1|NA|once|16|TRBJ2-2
TGCGCCAGCAGCTCCTTGGCGGAATCGAACACCGGGGAGCTGTTTTTT
CASSSLAESNTGELFF
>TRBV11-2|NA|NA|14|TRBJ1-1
TGTGCCAGCAGCTTAGAGGGAGTAGGTACTGAAGCTTTCTTT
CASSLEGVGTEAFF
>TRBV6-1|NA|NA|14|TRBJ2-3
TGTGCCAGTAGGACGGGTGGTTGGACAGATACGCAGTATTTT
CASRTGGWTDTQYF
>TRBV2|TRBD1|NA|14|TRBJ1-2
TGTGCCAGCAGTGAGACAGGGACAAACTATGGCTACACCTTC
CASSETGTNYGYTF
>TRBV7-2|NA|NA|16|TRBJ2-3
TGTGCCAGCAGTGTCGCGGTTTCACCCCGAACAGATACGCAGTATTTT
CASSVAVSPRTDTQYF
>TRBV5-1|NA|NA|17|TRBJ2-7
TGCGCCAGCAGCTTGGGCAACGCGAGGTCTAGCTCCTACGAGCAGTACTTC
CASSLGNARSSSYEQYF
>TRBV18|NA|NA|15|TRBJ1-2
TGTGCCAGCTCCGGGGAGGCGAGGGGCAACTATGGCTACACCTTC
CASSGEARGNYGYTF
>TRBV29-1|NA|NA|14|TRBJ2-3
TGCAGCGTTGACCCCCCCCAGGGTAGAGATACGCAGTATTTT
CSVDPPQGRDTQYF
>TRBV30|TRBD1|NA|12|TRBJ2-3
TGTGCCTGGGCCCCGGACAGGGATACGCAGTATTTT
CAWAPDRDTQYF
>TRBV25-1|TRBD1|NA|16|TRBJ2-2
TGTGCCAGCAGTGAACTCGACAGGGCGAACACCGGGGAGCTGTTTTTT
CASSELDRANTGELFF
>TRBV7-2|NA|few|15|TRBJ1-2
TGTGCCAGCAGCTCCCTCGGGGGACTGCAGGGGGGCTACACCTTC
CASSSLGGLQGGYTF
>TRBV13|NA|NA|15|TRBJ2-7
TGTGCCAGCAGCTTACGCAGGCAGGGGAGGAACGAGCAGTACTTC
CASSLRRQGRNEQYF